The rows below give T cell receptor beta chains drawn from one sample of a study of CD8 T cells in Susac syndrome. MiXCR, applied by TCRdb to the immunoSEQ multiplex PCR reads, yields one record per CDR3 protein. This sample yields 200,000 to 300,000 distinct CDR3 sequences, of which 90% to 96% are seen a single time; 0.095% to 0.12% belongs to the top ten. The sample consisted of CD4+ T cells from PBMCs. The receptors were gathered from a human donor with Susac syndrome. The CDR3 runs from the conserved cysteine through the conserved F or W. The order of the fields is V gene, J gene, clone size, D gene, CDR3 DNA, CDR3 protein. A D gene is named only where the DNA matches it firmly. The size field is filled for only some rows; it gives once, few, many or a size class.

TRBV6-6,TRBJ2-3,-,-,TGTGCCAGCAGTGAGATTTTCAAAGGCACGCAGTATTTT,CASSEIFKGTQYF
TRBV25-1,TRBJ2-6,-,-,TGTGCCAGCAGTGAATTCGGGAGATCTGGGGCCAACGTCCTGACTTTC,CASSEFGRSGANVLTF
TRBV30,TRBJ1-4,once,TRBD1,TGTGCCTGGGATAGGACAGGGTATGAAAAACTGTTTTTT,CAWDRTGYEKLFF
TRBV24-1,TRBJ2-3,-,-,TGTGCCACCAGTGCTTACACAGATACGCAGTATTTT,CATSAYTDTQYF
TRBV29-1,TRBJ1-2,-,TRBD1,TGCAGCGTCGGACAGGGTGGCTATGGCTACACCTTC,CSVGQGGYGYTF
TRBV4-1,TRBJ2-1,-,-,TGCGCCAGCAGCCAAGATGTGCAGTTTGAGCAGTTCTTC,CASSQDVQFEQFF
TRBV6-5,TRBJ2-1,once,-,TGTGCCAGCAGCCGAACAGAGAGCTCCTACAATGAGCAGTTCTTC,CASSRTESSYNEQFF
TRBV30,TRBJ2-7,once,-,TGTGCCTGGAGTCCCTCCTACGAGCAGTACTTC,CAWSPSYEQYF
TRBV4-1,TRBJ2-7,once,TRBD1,TGCGCCAGCAGCTACCGGGACAGGGGGCCCTACGAGCAGTACTTC,CASSYRDRGPYEQYF
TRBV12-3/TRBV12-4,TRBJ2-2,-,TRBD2,TGTGCCAGCAGTTCGTATACTAGCGCCACCGGGGAGCTGTTTTTT,CASSSYTSATGELFF
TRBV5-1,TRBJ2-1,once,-,TGCGCCAGCAGCTTGCTCCCTAGTAGCAATGAGCAGTTCTTC,CASSLLPSSNEQFF
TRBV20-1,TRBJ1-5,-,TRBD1,TGCAGTGCTAGAGATCTCATGGAGAACAGGGGCAGCAATCAGCCCCAGCATTTT,CSARDLMENRGSNQPQHF
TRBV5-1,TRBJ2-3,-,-,TGCGCCAGCAGCCACAACATACGCACAGATACGCAGTATTTT,CASSHNIRTDTQYF
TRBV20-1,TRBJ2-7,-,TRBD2,TGCAGTATGCTAGCGGGAGGGGTCGAGCAGTACTTC,CSMLAGGVEQYF
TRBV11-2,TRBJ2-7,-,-,TGTGCCAGCAGCTTCGGGCGGACCTACGAGCAGTACTTC,CASSFGRTYEQYF
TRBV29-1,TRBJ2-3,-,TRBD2,TGCAGCGTAAGCATTGGGACGACTAGCGGGAATGCGTATTTT,CSVSIGTTSGNAYF
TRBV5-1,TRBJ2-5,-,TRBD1,TGCGCCAGCAGCCGACTCGGGACAGAAGAGACCCAGTACTTC,CASSRLGTEETQYF
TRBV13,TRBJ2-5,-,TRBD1,TGTGCCAGCAGCTCGGTAAGGGACAGCCAAGAGACCCAGTACTTC,CASSSVRDSQETQYF
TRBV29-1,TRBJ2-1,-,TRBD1,TGCAGCGTTGAAGGTGGACCGACAGGGGCCCCCTACAATGAGCAGTTCTTC,CSVEGGPTGAPYNEQFF
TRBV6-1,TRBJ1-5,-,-,TGTGCCAGCAAGGAGGGAGGCAATCAGCCCCAGCATTTT,CASKEGGNQPQHF
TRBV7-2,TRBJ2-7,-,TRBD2,TGTGCCAGCAGCTTAGGCGGGCTAGCGGGAGGCGAGCAGTACTTC,CASSLGGLAGGEQYF
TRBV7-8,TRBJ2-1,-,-,TGTGCCAGCAGCTCAGGACAGCTATACGATGAGCAGTTCTTC,CASSSGQLYDEQFF
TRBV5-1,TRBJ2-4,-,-,TGCGCCAGCAGCTTTGGAGGTATAAACATTCAGTACTTC,CASSFGGINIQYF
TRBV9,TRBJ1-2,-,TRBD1,TGTGCCAGCAGCGGACGGACAGGGACCCTAGTGGGCTACACCTTC,CASSGRTGTLVGYTF
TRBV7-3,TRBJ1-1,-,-,TGTGCCAGCAGGCCAGCAGGGAGGAGTACTGAAGCTTTCTTT,CASRPAGRSTEAFF
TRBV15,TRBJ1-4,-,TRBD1,TGTGCCACCAGCAGAGATCGGGACAGGGGTAATGAAAAACTGTTTTTT,CATSRDRDRGNEKLFF
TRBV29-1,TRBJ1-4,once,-,TGCAGCGTCGATAACAGTGGGGTTAATGAAAAACTGTTTTTT,CSVDNSGVNEKLFF
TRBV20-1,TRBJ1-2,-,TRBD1,TGCAGTGCATCGGACAGGCGCGATGGCTACACCTTC,CSASDRRDGYTF
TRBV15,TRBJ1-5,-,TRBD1,TGTGCCACCAGCAGAGACGGGACAGGGGCCGTGAGGGGTCAGCCCCAGCATTTT,CATSRDGTGAVRGQPQHF